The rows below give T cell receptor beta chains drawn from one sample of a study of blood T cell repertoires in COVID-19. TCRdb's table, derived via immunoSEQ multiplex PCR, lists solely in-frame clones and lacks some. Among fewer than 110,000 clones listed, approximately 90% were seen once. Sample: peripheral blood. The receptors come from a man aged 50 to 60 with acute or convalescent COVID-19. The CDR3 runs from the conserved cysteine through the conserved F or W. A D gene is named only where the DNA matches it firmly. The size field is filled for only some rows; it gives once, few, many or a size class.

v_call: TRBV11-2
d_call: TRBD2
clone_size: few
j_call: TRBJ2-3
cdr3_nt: TGTGCCAGCAGCTTTCGGCTAGCGGGAGATACGCAGTATTTT
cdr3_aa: CASSFRLAGDTQYF

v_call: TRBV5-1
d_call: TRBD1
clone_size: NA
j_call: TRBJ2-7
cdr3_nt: TGCGCCAGCAGCTCGGGACAGCAGCTCTACGAGCAGTACTTC
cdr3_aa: CASSSGQQLYEQYF

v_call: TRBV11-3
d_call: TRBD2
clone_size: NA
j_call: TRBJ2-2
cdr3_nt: TGTGCCAGCAGCAAAACCGGGACTAGCGGGGTCGGGACCGGGGAGCTGTTTTTT
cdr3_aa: CASSKTGTSGVGTGELFF

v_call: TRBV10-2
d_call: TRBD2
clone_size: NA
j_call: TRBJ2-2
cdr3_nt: TGCGCCAGCAGGACCCCCTCTAGCGGGAGAACGAACACCGGGGAGCTGTTTTTT
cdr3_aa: CASRTPSSGRTNTGELFF

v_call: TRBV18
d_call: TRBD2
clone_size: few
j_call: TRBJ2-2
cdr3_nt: TGTGCCAGCTCACCGAGACTAGCGGGGGGCACGAACACCGGGGAGCTGTTTTTT
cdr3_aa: CASSPRLAGGTNTGELFF

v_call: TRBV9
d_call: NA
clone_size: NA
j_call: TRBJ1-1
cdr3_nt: TGTGCCAGCAGCGCCTATGAGCGCGTGAACACTGAAGCTTTCTTT
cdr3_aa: CASSAYERVNTEAFF

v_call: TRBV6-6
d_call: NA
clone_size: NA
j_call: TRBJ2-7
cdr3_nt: TGTGCCAGCAGTTACGGTGGCCACGAGCAGTACTTC
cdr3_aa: CASSYGGHEQYF

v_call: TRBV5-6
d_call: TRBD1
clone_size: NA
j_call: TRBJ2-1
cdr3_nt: TGTGCCAGCAGACCTACAGGGGGTCCTACCTACAATGAGCAGTTCTTC
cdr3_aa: CASRPTGGPTYNEQFF

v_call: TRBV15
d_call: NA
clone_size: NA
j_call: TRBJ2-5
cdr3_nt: TGTGCCACCAGCAGAGAGTCGACAGGTGGGTCGGAGACCCAGTACTTC
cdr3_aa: CATSRESTGGSETQYF

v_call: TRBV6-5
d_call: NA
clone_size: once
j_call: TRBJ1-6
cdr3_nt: TGTGCCAGCAGTTACGACAGAAATTCACCCCTCCACTTT
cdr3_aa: CASSYDRNSPLHF

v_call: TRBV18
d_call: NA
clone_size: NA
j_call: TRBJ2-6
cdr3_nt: TGTGCCAGCTCAAAGCAATCCGATCAGGGAGGCGGTGGGGCCAACGTCCTGACTTTC
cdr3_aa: CASSKQSDQGGGGANVLTF

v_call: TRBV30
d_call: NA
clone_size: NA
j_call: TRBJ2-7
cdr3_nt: TGTGCCTGGAGTGTATCCAGGGTAGGCAACGAGCAGTACTTC
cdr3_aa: CAWSVSRVGNEQYF

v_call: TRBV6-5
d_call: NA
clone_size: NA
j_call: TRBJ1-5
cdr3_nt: TGTGCCAGCAGTCCTTCGACGGGTCAGCCCCAGCATTTT
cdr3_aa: CASSPSTGQPQHF

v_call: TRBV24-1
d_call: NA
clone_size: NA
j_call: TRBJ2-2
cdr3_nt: TGTGCCACCAGCCTCCATGGGGTGGGTCAGGGCAGCACCGGGGAGCTGTTTTTT
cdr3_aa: CATSLHGVGQGSTGELFF

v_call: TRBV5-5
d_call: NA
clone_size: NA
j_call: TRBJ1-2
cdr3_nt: TGTGCCAGCAGCCTCCAGGTGGGGGGGGCTGGCTACACCTTC
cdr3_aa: CASSLQVGGAGYTF

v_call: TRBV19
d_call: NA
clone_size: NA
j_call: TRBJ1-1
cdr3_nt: TGTGCCAGTAGTTCTTGGCAGGGATACACTGAAGCTTTCTTT
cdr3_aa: CASSSWQGYTEAFF

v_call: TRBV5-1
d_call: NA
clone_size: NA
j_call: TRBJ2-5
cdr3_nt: TGCGCCAGCAGCTTGGACAACTTGGGGCCCCAGTACTTC
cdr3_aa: CASSLDNLGPQYF

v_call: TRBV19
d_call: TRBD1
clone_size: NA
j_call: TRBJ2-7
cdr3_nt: TGTGCCACTTCCCGGACAGGGGGAGTCTACGAGCAGTACTTC
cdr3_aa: CATSRTGGVYEQYF

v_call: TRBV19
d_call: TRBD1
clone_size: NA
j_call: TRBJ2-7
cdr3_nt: TGTGCCAGTAGTACCCGGACAGGGACGCAGTACTTC
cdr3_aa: CASSTRTGTQYF

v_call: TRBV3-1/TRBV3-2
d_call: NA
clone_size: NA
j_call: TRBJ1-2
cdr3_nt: TGTGCCAGCAGCCAAGTTAGGGGCGGCTACACCTTC
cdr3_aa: CASSQVRGGYTF

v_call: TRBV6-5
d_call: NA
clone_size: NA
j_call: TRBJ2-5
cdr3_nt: TGTGCCAGCAGTTACTCTCCAGGCGGGGAGACCCAGTACTTC
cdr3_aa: CASSYSPGGETQYF

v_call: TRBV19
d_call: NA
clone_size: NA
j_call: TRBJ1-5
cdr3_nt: TGTGCCAGTAGTATCGGCAGGATCACTCAGCCCCAGCATTTT
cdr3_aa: CASSIGRITQPQHF

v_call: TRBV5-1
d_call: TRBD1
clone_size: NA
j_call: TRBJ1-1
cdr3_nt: TGCGCCAGCAGCTTATCAGGGGGATCCCTCAGTACTGAAGCTTTCTTT
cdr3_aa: CASSLSGGSLSTEAFF

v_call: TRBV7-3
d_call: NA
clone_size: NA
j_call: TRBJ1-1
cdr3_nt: TGTGCCAGCAGCTCTGACTATGGGACTGAAGCTTTCTTT
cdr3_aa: CASSSDYGTEAFF

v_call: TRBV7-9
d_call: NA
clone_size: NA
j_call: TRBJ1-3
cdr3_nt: TGTGCCACCCAGGGATCCGTTTCTGGAAACACCATATATTTT
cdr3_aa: CATQGSVSGNTIYF

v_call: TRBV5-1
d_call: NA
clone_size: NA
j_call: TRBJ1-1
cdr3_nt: TGCGCCAGCAGCCGGACGACAGCCACTGAAGCTTTCTTT
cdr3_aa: CASSRTTATEAFF

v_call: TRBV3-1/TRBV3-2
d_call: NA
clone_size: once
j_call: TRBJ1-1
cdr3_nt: TGTGCCAGCAGAACCTCAGGGAGGTCTGAAGCTTTCTTT
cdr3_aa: CASRTSGRSEAFF

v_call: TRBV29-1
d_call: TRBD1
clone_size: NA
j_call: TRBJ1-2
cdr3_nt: TGCAGCGTTGAAGAGGACAGGGACTATGGCTACACCTTC
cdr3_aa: CSVEEDRDYGYTF

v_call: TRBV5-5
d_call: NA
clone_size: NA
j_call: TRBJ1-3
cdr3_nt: TGTGCCAGCAGCCGCGGAGACAGCGTCTCTGGAAACACCATATATTTT
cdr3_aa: CASSRGDSVSGNTIYF

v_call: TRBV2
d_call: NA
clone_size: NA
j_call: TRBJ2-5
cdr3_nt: TGTGCCAGCCAGCGCCAAGAGACCCAGTACTTC
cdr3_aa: CASQRQETQYF